The T cell receptor beta chain described here comes from a study of cytomegalovirus exposure and HLA in healthy donors. General study findings and limits: Analysis performed later showed TCR beta chains linked to HLA being more clonally expanded than equally common others. As a later analysis revealed, most CMV-associated TCR beta chains appeared HLA-restricted.

Regarding this clone: Its antigen remains unknown. The junction differs from germline at one of its ends, possibly a read error.

The PCR had 60 Vbeta and 13 Jbeta primers. Method: immunoSEQ multiplex PCR; TCRdb's copy keeps in-frame clones and lacks some. The table lists roughly 64,000 clones. The CDR3 consists of 15 residues. CDR1 is SGDLS and CDR2 is YYNGEE in the germline V gene. The chain is built from TRBV9 and TRBJ2-5; 7 nucleotides align to TRBD1. The specimen was PBMCs. This TCR was recovered from a woman aged 18-29 years in good health and CMV-seronegative. The chain's CDR3 is CASSAAGTEGENQYF. In nucleotides, the CDR3 is TGTGCCAGCAGCGCCGCCGGGACAGAGGGGGAGAACCAGTACTTC.